The clone carrying this T cell receptor beta chain was counted a single time. The CDR3 has 12 residues. Trimming shortened V by 4 bases and J by 7 bases, and 8 bases separated the two germline ends. The germline gives CDR1 LGHNT, CDR2 FRNRAP. This entry is derived from a study of blood T cell repertoires in COVID-19. Study context: Researchers got acute and convalescent COVID-19 samples from the United States, Italy and Spain. Sources were T cells, B-cell-depleted T cells, or PBMCs; the material itself was cDNA or gDNA.

In the study's own analysis: Counts of nucleated cells, estimated from reference gene primer amplification, were obtained. Assay used: immunoSEQ multiplex PCR; TCRdb lists only in-frame clones, some missing. That table furnishes V, J and clone size, whereas the DNA furnished D and trimming. In the table there are 200,000 or so clones, around 82% of which are singletons. The receptor was derived from a woman aged 40 to 50 with acute COVID-19. Source material: PBMCs or T cells enriched from blood (not recorded which). V is TRBV12-5 and J is TRBJ1-3; D unresolved. CDR3 residues: CASGSSENTIYF. DNA for the CDR3: TGTGCTAGTGGTTCCTCTGAGAACACCATATATTTT.